This T cell receptor beta chain was observed in a study of CD4+ T cells in melanoma. Overall study results and limits: A reported correlation linked neoantigen-specific CD4+ T cells to CD8+, macrophage and B cell function. Reportedly, melanoma neoantigen-specific CD4+ T cells showed varied differentiation states.

The table came from immunoSEQ multiplex PCR; TCRdb's copy has only in-frame clones and leaves some out. The repertoire includes fewer than 150,000 clones, over 90% of them detected once, and 1.5% sits in the top ten. Germline CDR1 is SGHRS and CDR2 is YFSETQ. This CDR3 is 14 amino acids long. Trimming took off 4 bases at V and 1 base at J, with 11 bases between the two ends. Worth noting for this clone: Its target is unknown.

The receptor was isolated from a human donor with melanoma. The chain recombines TRBV5-1 with TRBJ1-1; D may be TRBD1 (5 bases). The CDR3 protein is CASSINTGNTEAFF. For the CDR3, the DNA is TGCGCCAGCAGCATAAACACAGGGAACACTGAAGCTTTCTTT.